These T cell receptor beta chains were read from a single sample in a study of shared clonotypes between healthy human individuals. The table came from immunoSEQ multiplex PCR; TCRdb's copy has only in-frame clones and leaves some out. The sample holds about 2,500,000 clones; 90% to 95% are singletons and the top ten take over 0.12%. Input material: naive CD4+ T cells sorted from blood. These receptors were obtained from a young man in good health. Both conserved end residues are part of each CDR3. Clone size is not always given. Where it is, it says once, few, many or a class for expanded clones.

J,V,size,CDR3
TRBJ2-7,TRBV19,NA,CASSPPGPSGYYEQYF
TRBJ2-1,TRBV7-2,once,CASSLVFSGYNEQFF
TRBJ1-2,TRBV6-5,NA,CASSSSYFYGYTF
TRBJ2-1,TRBV11-2,NA,CASNLAGGPSGEQFF
TRBJ2-3,TRBV27,NA,CASSLPTARDTQYF
TRBJ1-5,TRBV2,NA,CASSWGQGDSNQPQHF
TRBJ2-1,TRBV6-6,NA,CASNPGEIPYNEQFF
TRBJ2-4,TRBV7-2,NA,CASSTAPSPEAKNIQYF
TRBJ1-4,TRBV19,NA,CASSIVQGGNEKLFF
TRBJ1-2,TRBV4-1,NA,CASSSLQGGYTF
TRBJ2-7,TRBV19,NA,CASSIATVLLPEQYF
TRBJ1-1,TRBV11-3,NA,CASSPGLEAEAFF
TRBJ2-3,TRBV27,once,CASSPRDRSTDTQYF
TRBJ2-4,TRBV6-1,NA,CASSEGLAVIQYF
TRBJ2-2,TRBV15,NA,CATSRQVTSVPGELFF
TRBJ2-7,TRBV2,NA,CASSPDRTQTYEQYF
TRBJ2-5,TRBV5-1,NA,CASSRGDSKTETQYF
TRBJ2-7,TRBV6-1,NA,CASSVSGAEQYF
TRBJ2-2,TRBV6-5,NA,CASRALAGVTGELFF
TRBJ2-3,TRBV27,NA,CASSPYGQGTDTQYF
TRBJ1-4,TRBV4-1,NA,CASSQDSATNEKLFF
TRBJ2-7,TRBV6-5,NA,CASTRTAGLYEQYF
TRBJ2-7,TRBV25-1,NA,CASSEDRLGSYEQYF
TRBJ2-7,TRBV27,NA,CASSLGVTYEQYF
TRBJ2-3,TRBV18,NA,CASSLGTSTDTQYF
TRBJ2-3,TRBV9,once,CASSGRLAGGPDTQYF
TRBJ1-5,TRBV19,NA,CASSGGSGTGFYQPQHF
TRBJ2-3,TRBV7-2,NA,CASSSWFFGSDTQYF
TRBJ2-3,TRBV28,NA,CASSLQGATDTQYF
TRBJ2-3,TRBV2,NA,CASSFGIAPTDTQYF